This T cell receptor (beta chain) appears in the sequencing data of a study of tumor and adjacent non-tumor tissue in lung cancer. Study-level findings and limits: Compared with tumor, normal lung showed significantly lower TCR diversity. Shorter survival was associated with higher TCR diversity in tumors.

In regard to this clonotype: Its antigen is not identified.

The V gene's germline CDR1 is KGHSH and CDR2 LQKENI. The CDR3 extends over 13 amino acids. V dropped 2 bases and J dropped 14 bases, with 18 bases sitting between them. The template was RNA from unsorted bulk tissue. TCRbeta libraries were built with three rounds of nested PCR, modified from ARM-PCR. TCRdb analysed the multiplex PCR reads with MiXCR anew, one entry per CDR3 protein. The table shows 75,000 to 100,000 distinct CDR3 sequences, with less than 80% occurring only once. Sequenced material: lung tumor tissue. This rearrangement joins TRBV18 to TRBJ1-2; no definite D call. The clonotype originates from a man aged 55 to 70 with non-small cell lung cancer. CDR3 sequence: CASSPGKRLTWTF. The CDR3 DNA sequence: TGTGCCAGCTCACCAGGGAAACGGCTCACTTGGACCTTC.